This section outlines one TCR beta chain sequence together with its context. Its antigen is not identified. Researchers built TCR beta cDNA using 5'RACE template switching with UMIs. TCRdb reprocessed the 5' RACE reads and keeps a single row for each CDR3 protein, giving no DNA. The ten most abundant clones cover 3.5% to 4.5% of a sample with 500,000 to 700,000 distinct CDR3 sequences. The germline V gene encodes CDR1 KGHDR and CDR2 SFDVKD. The CDR3 has 15 amino acids. These data come from a study of T cells expressing NK-cell markers. Across the whole study: Investigators obtained TCR beta repertoires from sorted CD3+CD56+NKG2C+, CD3+CD56+NKG2C- and CD3+CD56-NKG2C+ T cells. Study-wide points: These clonotypes, the leaders elsewhere, also led the CD3+CD56-NKG2C+ fraction in a handful of donors. Specificity for HCMV among expanded NKG2C+ T cell clones was not established.

This TCR was recovered from a man younger than 30 in good health. The V call is TRBV24-1, the J call TRBJ2-5; no DNA is available, so the TRBD1 call from TCRdb remains unchecked. Sequenced input: blood T cells: a sorted CD56 or NKG2C T cell subset, CD4+ or CD8+ T cells, or bulk PBMC T cells (not recorded which). The CDR3 loop reads CATSDFGDYQETQYF.